This T cell receptor (beta chain) was captured by sequencing in a study of shared clonotypes between healthy human individuals. Deletions cut 5 bases from V and 3 bases from J, with 20 bases between. CDR1 and CDR2 (germline): SGHNT, YYREEE (reference sequence). The length of the CDR3 is 16 residues. Subsets obtained from CD4+ cells comprised CD45RA+ naive and CD45RA-negative memory cells. This clone has more than one count but fewer than ten. The antigen is undetermined. Whole-study results and caveats: Incompleteness in sorted-subset sequencing, despite large depth, was shown by rarefaction.

Genomic DNA belonging to each subset was distributed in equal measure over several immunoSEQ plates. Measured with immunoSEQ multiplex PCR; TCRdb has only the in-frame clones, and not every one. The sample lists approximately 320,000 clones; under 80% were seen once. This receptor was taken from a man aged 30 to 45 in good health. The V gene is TRBV5-4, the J gene TRBJ1-2; D is possibly TRBD1 (5 bases). The sample consisted of memory CD4+ T cells sorted from blood. The subset: CD45RA-negative fraction. The CDR3 bases are TGTGCCAGCAGGTCCCGCGGACAAGGTAGTGACTATGGCTACACCTTC. It yields the protein CASRSRGQGSDYGYTF.